These 17 T cell receptor beta chains were sequenced from one sample in a study of blood T cell repertoires in COVID-19. Assay used: immunoSEQ multiplex PCR; TCRdb lists only in-frame clones, some missing. The sample records about 220,000 clones, approximately 78% being singletons. The specimen was peripheral blood. Receptors were obtained from a woman in her seventies with COVID-19, enrolled during active disease.

The chain recombines TRBV9 with TRBJ1-6; maybe TRBD1 (6 bases). Germline CDR1 SGDLS, CDR2 YYNGEE. Trimming took off 4 bases at V and 5 bases at J, with 10 bases between the two ends. The CDR3 contains 14 residues. In nucleotides, the CDR3 is TGTGCCAGCAGCCGGACAGTCAATAATTCACCCCTCCACTTT. Encoded protein: CASSRTVNNSPLHF.

This clone was counted a single time. The chain is built from TRBV2 and TRBJ1-1; 10 bases line up with TRBD1. There are 14 residues in the CDR3. V shed 5 bases, J shed 8 bases, and the junction held 8 bases outside the gene matches. The germline V gene has CDR1 SNHLY and CDR2 FYNNEI. The CDR3 is CASSSTGGMVEAFF. Here the CDR3 DNA reads TGTGCCAGCAGTTCGACAGGGGGCATGGTGGAAGCTTTCTTT.

Only one count was recorded for this clone. The chain joins TRBV7-9 to TRBJ2-5, with TRBD2 as a possible D gene (5 bases). Trimming stripped 5 bases from V and 5 bases from J, with 15 bases between. The length of the CDR3 is 14 residues. In germline, CDR1 is SEHNR, CDR2 FQNEAQ (reference sequence). CDR3 coding DNA: TGTGCCAGCAGCCCCGGGGTATTTGACGAGACCCAGTACTTC. It specifies CASSPGVFDETQYF.

The chain carries TRBV5-4 and TRBJ2-5; a weak D match, TRBD2 (5 bases). Germline CDR1 and CDR2: SGHNT and YYREEE (reference sequence). The CDR3 is 16 amino acids. Trimming stripped 0 bases from V and 0 bases from J, with 12 bases between. CDR3 bases: TGTGCCAGCAGCTTGGCCGCCGGGATGAACCAAGAGACCCAGTACTTC. Translated, it gives CASSLAAGMNQETQYF.

V usage is TRBV21-1 and J usage is TRBJ2-1; TRBD2 is the table's D call and was not checked against the DNA. TRBV21-1 is termed a pseudogene. CDR3 length equals 22 residues. The CDR3 sequence: CASSKDWGGTSGRGHKYNEQFF. The CDR3 DNA follows: TGTGCCAGCAGCAAAGATTGGGGTGGGACTAGCGGGAGAGGGCACAAGTACAATGAGCAGTTCTTC.

V and J are TRBV2 and TRBJ2-3, with 8 bases fitting TRBD2. V was clipped by 8 bases and J by 0 bases; unmatched bases: 4. Germline V gene sequence: CDR1 SNHLY, CDR2 FYNNEI. This CDR3 contains 14 residues. CDR3 nucleotides: TGTGCCAGCGGAGCGGGAGCGAGCACAGATACGCAGTATTTT. Encoded protein: CASGAGASTDTQYF.

The J gene is TRBJ2-1, the V gene TRBV2; tentatively, D is TRBD1 (6 bases). V lost 5 bases, J lost 0 bases, and 11 bases lay in between. The CDR3 extends over 15 amino acids. Per germline, CDR1 SNHLY and CDR2 FYNNEI. The chain's CDR3 is CASSTGQSSYNEQFF. The CDR3 DNA reads as TGTGCCAGCAGTACAGGACAGAGCTCCTACAATGAGCAGTTCTTC.

The genes are TRBV28 and TRBJ1-5, with D unresolved. This CDR3 has 12 residues. The V gene's germline CDR1 is MDHEN and CDR2 SYDVKM. Trimming removed 10 bases at V and 3 bases at J, with 10 bases between. The CDR3 reads CATTYPNQPQHF. CDR3 bases: TGTGCCACCACCTATCCCAATCAGCCCCAGCATTTT.

V gene TRBV18 combines with J gene TRBJ1-4; 8 nucleotides match TRBD1. This CDR3 has 16 residues. Germline V gene sequence: CDR1 KGHSH, CDR2 LQKENI. Unmatched junction bases numbered 7, after V lost 3 bases and J lost 4 bases. The CDR3 DNA sequence: TGTGCCAGCTCACCCACTCGACAGGGGTTTAATGAAAAACTGTTTTTT. It codes for CASSPTRQGFNEKLFF.

The chain combines TRBV30 with TRBJ1-2; D unresolved. Germline CDR1 reads GTSNPN; CDR2 reads SVGIG (reference sequence). CDR3 length: 14 amino acids. Trimming took off 2 bases at V and 8 bases at J, with 18 bases between the two ends. In DNA, the CDR3 is TGTGCCTGGAGTTCCTCGGGGTTGGCAGTCGGCTACACCTTC. This gives the protein CAWSSSGLAVGYTF.

The rearrangement links TRBV5-4 to TRBJ2-1, with 9 nucleotides matching TRBD2. V trimming: 1 base; J trimming: 1 base; junction bases outside the gene matches: 0. Per germline, CDR1 SGHNT and CDR2 YYREEE (reference sequence). The CDR3 totals 15 residues. CDR3 nucleotide sequence: TGTGCCAGCAGCTTGAGCGGGAGGTCCTACAATGAGCAGTTCTTC. Its protein is CASSLSGRSYNEQFF. Filled out from reference TRBV5-4 and TRBJ2-1, the complete variable domain reads ETGVTQSPTHLIKTRGQQVTLRCSSQSGHNTVSWYQQALGQGPQFIFQYYREEENGRGNFPPRFSGLQFPNYSSELNVNALELDDSALYLCASSLSGRSYNEQFFGPGTRLTVL.

This clone came up once. The chain combines TRBV6-2 or TRBV6-3 with TRBJ2-3; D gene unclear. The CDR3 has 15 residues. Germline V gives CDR1 MNHEY, CDR2 SVGEGT. The ends were cut back, 2 bases at V and 2 bases at J, with 11 bases in the middle. The CDR3 region has the DNA TGTGCCAGCAGTTACACCCCGATAGTCACAGATACGCAGTATTTT. Its protein product is CASSYTPIVTDTQYF.

This chain joins TRBV7-2 and TRBJ2-5; TRBD1 agrees at 8 bases. V shed 5 bases and J 4 bases; nucleotides not matched to a gene: 3. CDR1 is SGHTA and CDR2 is FQGNSA in the germline V gene. This CDR3 is 13 amino acids long. CDR3 residues: CASSRGQVETQYF. For the CDR3, the DNA is TGTGCCAGCAGCCGGGGACAGGTAGAGACCCAGTACTTC.

This rearrangement joins TRBV24-1 to TRBJ2-7, with 8 bases fitting TRBD2. The V and J ends lost 4 bases and 3 bases, in that order; junction bases with no gene match: 10. Germline V gives CDR1 KGHDR, CDR2 SFDVKD. This CDR3 has 16 residues. CDR3 protein: CATSDPASSGDYEQYF. For the CDR3, the DNA is TGTGCCACCAGTGACCCCGCGAGTAGCGGGGACTACGAGCAGTACTTC.

This clone showed up just a few times. This chain links TRBV3-1 (or the pseudogene TRBV3-2) with TRBJ1-2; D unclear. The length of the CDR3 is 14 residues. Germline CDR1 and CDR2: LGHDT and YNNKEL (reference sequence). The V and J ends lost 0 bases and 0 bases respectively, with 5 bases between them. The DNA for the CDR3 is TGTGCCAGCAGCCAAGAGGAGGCTAACTATGGCTACACCTTC. This codes for CASSQEEANYGYTF.

V and J are TRBV6-5 and TRBJ1-2; 7 nucleotides agree with TRBD1. In germline, CDR1 is MNHEY, CDR2 SVGAGI. V lost 0 bases to trimming and J lost 3 bases; unmatched junction nucleotides: 1. The CDR3 is made up of 14 amino acids. This CDR3 reads CASSYSQGDYGYTF. CDR3 DNA sequence: TGTGCCAGCAGTTACTCGCAGGGGGACTATGGCTACACCTTC.

The rearrangement uses TRBV4-1 and TRBJ1-6; TRBD1 matches 10 bases. The CDR3 contains 14 residues. Germline V gives CDR1 MGHRA, CDR2 YSYEKL. After removal of 3 bases from V and 7 bases from J, the junction contained 0 bases not matched to a gene. This CDR3 reads CASSQGQGNSPLHF. Written as DNA, the CDR3 is TGCGCCAGCAGCCAGGGACAGGGGAATTCACCCCTCCACTTT.